The rows below give T cell receptor beta chains drawn from one sample of a study of tumor and adjacent non-tumor tissue in lung cancer. MiXCR, run by TCRdb on the multiplex PCR reads, gives a single entry per CDR3 protein. The repertoire holds more than 85,000 distinct CDR3 sequences, with approximately 82% as singletons. The sequenced sample consisted of lung tumor tissue. These TCRs come from a woman aged 60-75 years with non-small cell lung cancer. Each CDR3 is given with its conserved first and last residue. The D gene is left open where the match is weak. Size tells how often a clone was seen (once, few, many) or the class of an expanded clone, and some rows leave it out.

NA TRBJ1-4 TRBV20-1 NA TGCAGTGCTAGATTTGGGGATCCCGGGCGGGGCGAAACTAATGAAAAACTGTTTTTT CSARFGDPGRGETNEKLFF
NA TRBJ2-6 TRBV20-1 NA TGCATTTTCCGTCCTACCTCTGGGGCCAACGTCCTGACTTTC CIFRPTSGANVLTF
NA TRBJ1-1 TRBV11-3 NA TGTGCCAGCAGCTTAGATTCGGGGAGGGGCATTGAAGCTTCCTTT CASSLDSGRGIEASF
NA TRBJ1-5 TRBV4-2 TRBD1 TGTGCCAGCCGAGGGGGCAATCAGCCCCTGCATTTT CASRGGNQPLHF
many TRBJ2-1 TRBV14 NA TGTGCCAGCAGCCAAGCAAGCGGAAAACGAGACAATGAGCAGTTCTTC CASSQASGKRDNEQFF
NA TRBJ1-1 TRBV11-1 TRBD1 TGTGCCAGCAGCCCTGGACAGGACACTGAAGCTTTCTTT CASSPGQDTEAFF
NA TRBJ1-6 TRBV6-5 NA TGTGCCATCAGAGACCCAAACTTCAGGGAGTATTCACCCCTTCACTTT CAIRDPNFREYSPLHF
few TRBJ2-7 TRBV20-1 NA TGCAGTGCTAGGGGGCGATATTCCTACGAGCAGTACTTC CSARGRYSYEQYF
once TRBJ2-7 TRBV7-2 TRBD1 TGTGCCAGCAGCCCGACGACAGGGACGCGCAATGAGCAGTACTTC CASSPTTGTRNEQYF
NA TRBJ2-1 TRBV6-2/TRBV6-3 NA TGTGTCAGTAGTTCTATGGGGGCGTACAATCAGCAGTTCTTC CVSSSMGAYNQQFF
once TRBJ2-5 TRBV5-1 NA TGCGCCAGCAGCAAGCGGCCCGGAGAGACCCGGTACTTC CASSKRPGETRYF
NA TRBJ2-3 TRBV5-4 NA TGTGCCAGCAGCTTGAAGTCCACAGTTATGCAGTATTTT CASSLKSTVMQYF
NA TRBJ2-1 TRBV30 NA TGTGCCTGGACGACTTTTTCATGGGGCCCTCGCAATGAGCAGTTCTTC CAWTTFSWGPRNEQFF
NA TRBJ2-5 TRBV18 NA TGTGCCAGCTCACCAGGACAGAATAAAGAGACCCAGTACTTC CASSPGQNKETQYF
NA TRBJ1-1 TRBV11-2 NA TGTGCCAGCGGCTTGGGGGTCGTGAACACTGAAGCTTTCTTT CASGLGVVNTEAFF
NA TRBJ2-5 TRBV11-3 TRBD2 TGTGCCAGAAGCTTAGTGACTAGCGCGAAGGCCCAGTACTTC CARSLVTSAKAQYF
NA TRBJ2-7 TRBV2 NA TGTGCCAGCATGAGGCAAAGGGTAAGCGAGCAGTACTTC CASMRQRVSEQYF